This TCR beta chain is from a study of Graves' ophthalmopathy and Graves' hyperthyroidism. The sample holds many counts of this clonotype. Its antigen remains unidentified. Study findings and constraints: Blood also carried most expanded thyroid clonotypes exceeding 0.001 frequency.

RNA served as the template for amplifying TCR beta CDR3 regions. HTBI-primed first-round RT-PCR preceded second-round multiplex PCR. MiXCR, applied by TCRdb to the multiplex PCR reads, yields one record per CDR3 protein. This sample has under 350,000 distinct CDR3 sequences, with 15% to 20% found just once. Clinical symptoms, serum thyroxine, TRAb, thyroid ultrasound and orbital computed tomography determined diagnosis. Fresh peripheral blood, approximately 10 ml, was the PBMC source. CDR3 length equals 14 residues. Germline lookup yields CDR1 GTSNPN and CDR2 SVGIG (reference sequence). The V gene end was trimmed by 0 bases and the J gene end by 10 bases; junction bases not matched to a gene: 6.

The rearrangement links TRBV30 to TRBJ1-6, with 7 bases identical to TRBD1. Sequencing was performed on peripheral blood. This receptor was taken from an adult man with Graves' ophthalmopathy. CDR3 sequence reads: CAWSVDRVLSPLHF. The DNA of the CDR3 is TGTGCCTGGAGTGTTGACAGGGTACTCTCACCCCTCCACTTT.